The clone carrying this T cell receptor beta chain was picked up a small number of times. The CDR3 extends over 16 amino acids. CDR1 and CDR2 from the germline V gene are MNHEY and SMNVEV (reference sequence). J gave up 7 bases and V 0 bases, and 7 bases lay outside the gene matches. Here immunoSEQ multiplex PCR was the method, and the copy in TCRdb shows in-frame clones only, minus some. The table records fewer than 250,000 clones, approximately 90% of them present only once. The data are from a study of blood T cell repertoires in COVID-19. Sequencing was performed on peripheral blood. The receptor was derived from a man between 25 and 39 years old with COVID-19, enrolled during active disease. This rearrangement joins TRBV27 to TRBJ1-5; TRBD1 aligns across 9 bases. The CDR3 loop is CASSLSGTGYRQPQHF. CDR3 DNA sequence: TGTGCCAGCAGTTTATCAGGGACAGGGTACCGCCAGCCCCAGCATTTT.